The next 20 T cell receptor beta chains were all read from a single sample in a study of blood T cell repertoires in COVID-19. Libraries were prepared by immunoSEQ multiplex PCR; TCRdb keeps only in-frame clonotypes and omits some of them. The sample records 150,000 to 200,000 clones, about 88% being singletons. Sequencing was done on a sample of peripheral blood. The receptors were gathered from a man aged 70 or older with active or convalescent COVID-19.

There are a few counts of this clone. This rearrangement joins TRBV6-6 to TRBJ1-5; D remains unclear. Trimming took 7 bases from V and 3 from J, leaving 13 bases between them. The germline V gene has CDR1 MNHNY and CDR2 SVGAGI (reference sequence). This CDR3 spans 14 amino acids. The CDR3 nucleotides read TGTGCCAGCAAATCTCTCCCCTCCAATCAGCCCCAGCATTTT. Translating gives CASKSLPSNQPQHF.

This chain joins TRBV9 and TRBJ1-4, with TRBD1 identical over 9 bases. The CDR3 has 15 amino acids. V was pared by 0 bases and J by 7 bases, with 4 bases of the junction left unmatched. Germline CDR1 is SGDLS and CDR2 is YYNGEE. The CDR3 nucleotides are TGTGCCAGCAGCGTAGAAGGACAGGGGAGTGAAAAACTGTTTTTT. Protein sequence: CASSVEGQGSEKLFF.

With regard to this clone: The junction differs from germline at one of its ends, possibly a read error. The J gene is TRBJ1-2, the V gene TRBV7-2; TRBD1 matches 9 bases. Per germline, CDR1 SGHTA and CDR2 FQGNSA. CDR3 length: 15 residues. The CDR3 loop reads CASSRKQGASYDYTF. Here the CDR3 DNA reads TGTGCCAGCAGCCGGAAACAGGGGGCTTCCTATGACTACACCTTC.

The rearrangement uses TRBV19 and TRBJ2-2, with TRBD1 matching over 8 bases. V lost 7 bases, J lost 4 bases, and 5 bases stayed unmatched. The germline gives CDR1 LNHDA, CDR2 SQIVND (reference sequence). CDR3 length equals 14 residues. CDR3 DNA sequence: TGTGCCAGTACGGACAGGGTACGCACCGGGGAGCTGTTTTTT. Encoded protein: CASTDRVRTGELFF.

This chain joins TRBV14 and TRBJ1-6, with D hard to call. Looked up from germline, CDR1 is SGHDN and CDR2 is FVKESK. V lost 11 bases and J lost 14, with 25 bases in between. The CDR3 runs 14 residues. CDR3: CAGPKGGKGFALHF. In DNA, the CDR3 is TGTGCCGGCCCTAAGGGCGGGAAAGGTTTTGCCCTCCACTTT.

V is TRBV28 and J is TRBJ2-7; 8 bases match TRBD2. The J segment lost 6 bases and the V segment lost 2 bases, leaving 6 bases of the junction unmatched. The length of the CDR3 is 14 residues. CDR1 MDHEN and CDR2 SYDVKM come from the germline V gene. CDR3 DNA sequence: TGTGCCAGCAGTTTAGCGGGAGGAATAAGCGAGCAGTACTTC. Its protein product is CASSLAGGISEQYF.

This chain joins TRBV4-3 and TRBJ1-4; a weak D match, TRBD1 (6 bases). V was trimmed by 0 bases and J by 2 bases, leaving 10 bases between them. Germline lookup yields CDR1 LGHNA and CDR2 YSLEER. The CDR3 length is 16 residues. The CDR3 sequence is CASSQEWTATNEKLFF. The CDR3 DNA reads TGCGCCAGCAGCCAAGAATGGACAGCGACTAATGAAAAACTGTTTTTT.

This sequence joins TRBV2 and TRBJ2-1, with 9 nucleotides matching TRBD2. Unmatched junction bases numbered 11, after V lost 1 base and J lost 10 bases. Germline CDR1 is SNHLY and CDR2 is FYNNEI. CDR3 length equals 16 residues. The DNA of the CDR3 is TGTGCCAGCAGTGAAGTCGGCGGGAGGGCCTTGAGCGAGCAGTTCTTC. This codes for CASSEVGGRALSEQFF.

The genes are TRBV6-5 and TRBJ2-7, with a tentative D call TRBD2 (6 bases). Germline values: CDR1 MNHEY, CDR2 SVGAGI. The V end lost 6 bases, the J end lost 3 bases, and 18 bases lay between the germline ends. This CDR3 is 15 amino acids long. CDR3 protein: CASSIAEGLGYEQYF. The CDR3 nucleotides read TGTGCCAGCAGCATCGCGGAGGGGTTAGGCTACGAGCAGTACTTC.

This rearrangement joins TRBV2 to TRBJ1-4; D remains unclear. Germline V gene sequence: CDR1 SNHLY, CDR2 FYNNEI. The V gene lost 4 bases and the J gene lost 0 bases, with 9 bases spanning the gap. The CDR3 consists of 15 residues. CDR3 sequence reads: CASSGGSATNEKLFF. DNA of the CDR3: TGTGCCAGCAGTGGAGGTTCTGCAACTAATGAAAAACTGTTTTTT.

The chain uses TRBV6-2 or TRBV6-3 and TRBJ2-7, with D unresolved. Germline V gives CDR1 MNHEY, CDR2 SVGEGT. The length of the CDR3 is 12 residues. V was cut by 2 bases and J by 7 bases, with 9 bases left in between. The CDR3 reads CASSYVLSEQYF. The CDR3 nucleotides read TGTGCCAGCAGTTACGTTCTGTCTGAGCAGTACTTC.

The genes are TRBV6-5 and TRBJ1-2; 9 bases map to TRBD1. The CDR3 totals 15 residues. The V and J ends lost 2 bases and 3 bases, in that order; junction bases with no gene match: 4. Germline V lookup: CDR1 MNHEY, CDR2 SVGAGI. CDR3 DNA: TGTGCCAGCAGTTACAGGGACAGGGACCACTATGGCTACACCTTC. Encoded protein: CASSYRDRDHYGYTF.

The chain is built from TRBV18 and TRBJ2-3; no definite D call. Germline V lookup: CDR1 KGHSH, CDR2 LQKENI. CDR3 length: 17 amino acids. Between the trimmed V and J ends, which lost 3 bases and 0 bases, there was a span of 16 bases. CDR3 DNA sequence: TGTGCCAGCTCACCCTTTGAGGCGCAGCATAGCACAGATACGCAGTATTTT. This encodes CASSPFEAQHSTDTQYF. Looking up the rest from reference TRBV18 and TRBJ2-3 gives the full variable domain: NAGVMQNPRHLVRRRGQEARLRCSPMKGHSHVYWYRQLPEEGLKFMVYLQKENIIDESGMPKERFSAEFPKEGPSILRIQQVVRGDSAAYFCASSPFEAQHSTDTQYFGPGTRLTVL.

The chain uses TRBV10-3 and TRBJ2-5, with 9 bases that match TRBD1. This CDR3 has 14 amino acids. V shed 6 bases, J shed 0 bases, and the junction held 2 bases outside the gene matches. Germline V gives CDR1 ENHRY, CDR2 SYGVKD. Here the CDR3 reads CAIRGTGYQETQYF. For the CDR3, the DNA is TGTGCCATCAGGGGGACAGGGTACCAAGAGACCCAGTACTTC.

The V call is TRBV9, the J call TRBJ2-3; D unclear. The CDR3 extends over 14 amino acids. V was pared by 2 bases and J by 0 bases, with 7 bases between. The germline CDR1 and CDR2 sequences are SGDLS and YYNGEE. CDR3 DNA sequence: TGTGCCAGCAGCGTCCCCCCTAGCACAGATACGCAGTATTTT. Translation: CASSVPPSTDTQYF.

The chain links TRBV9 to TRBJ2-7; 9 nucleotides align to TRBD2. V dropped 1 base and J dropped 2; count of bases not matched to a gene: 4. The CDR3 contains 15 residues. Germline values: CDR1 SGDLS, CDR2 YYNGEE. The DNA for the CDR3 is TGTGCCAGCAGCGTAAGTTCTAGCGGGACCTACGAGCAGTACTTC. Protein: CASSVSSSGTYEQYF.

V and J are TRBV15 and TRBJ2-3; 11 nucleotides line up with TRBD2. J gave up 4 bases and V 0 bases, and 0 bases lay outside the gene matches. The CDR3 is made up of 15 amino acids. Per the germline V gene, CDR1 is LNHNV and CDR2 is YYDKDF (reference sequence). In nucleotides, the CDR3 is TGTGCCACCAGCAGAGATAGCGGGGGGGCAGATACGCAGTATTTT. Its translation is CATSRDSGGADTQYF.

The chain carries TRBV5-4 and TRBJ1-4; no definite D call. The CDR3 has 19 residues. Trimming took off 4 bases at V and 2 bases at J, with 24 bases between the two ends. Germline V gives CDR1 SGHNT, CDR2 YYREEE (reference sequence). The chain's CDR3 is CASSPESLEKTGTNEKLFF. DNA for the CDR3: TGTGCCAGCAGCCCGGAATCGTTGGAGAAAACTGGGACTAATGAAAAACTGTTTTTT.

This sequence joins TRBV5-8 and TRBJ2-7, with 8 bases that match TRBD1. The germline V gene has CDR1 SGHTS and CDR2 YDEGEE. V lost 1 base and J lost 1; bases outside the gene matches: 10. This CDR3 region has 17 residues. The CDR3 is CASSLLAPGTGSYEQYF. The CDR3 DNA is TGTGCCAGCAGCTTGTTAGCCCCCGGGACAGGATCCTACGAGCAGTACTTC.

The chain couples TRBV6-1 to TRBJ2-7, with D possibly being TRBD2 (5 bases). Germline CDR1 and CDR2: MNHNS and SASEGT. The CDR3 has 16 amino acids. Trimming shortened V by 3 bases and J by 3 bases, and 18 bases separated the two germline ends. CDR3 in DNA: TGTGCCAGCAGTGATCGCAGGACTCCTATGGGCTACGAGCAGTACTTC. Translation gives CASSDRRTPMGYEQYF.